This TCR beta chain was captured in a study of cytomegalovirus exposure and HLA in healthy donors. Study-level points and caveats: In a later analysis, a missense DCLRE1C variant was linked to TCR beta V- and J-gene trimming. Confirmation was obtained in vitro that a few CMV-associated chains are specific for CMV antigens. Earlier analysis found most TCR beta V segments productive about 87% or about 30% of the time.

This clone showed up just a few times. Its antigen is unknown. V was trimmed by 5 bases and J by 5 bases, leaving 18 bases between them. CDR1 is SEHNR and CDR2 is FQNEAQ in the germline V gene (reference sequence). This CDR3 region has 16 residues. Primers included in the PCR were 60 Vbeta and 13 Jbeta primers. Data came from immunoSEQ multiplex PCR; TCRdb stores just in-frame clones and leaves some out. The data hold about 160,000 clones, with 80% to 90% observed a single time. The J gene is TRBJ1-4, the V gene TRBV7-9, with D perhaps matching TRBD1 (5 bases). The source material was PBMCs. The source is a male donor in good health and CMV-seronegative. DNA for the CDR3: TGTGCCAGCAGCCCGGTGATCGGGGGGGAGAATGAAAAACTGTTTTTT. It yields the protein CASSPVIGGENEKLFF.